Each of the 21 T cell receptor beta chains below was sequenced from the same sample in a study of cytomegalovirus exposure and HLA in healthy donors. PCR amplification relied on 60 Vbeta primers (plus 13 Jbeta primers). The protocol was immunoSEQ multiplex PCR, while the TCRdb copy is restricted to in-frame clones and leaves out a portion. The data hold 95,000 to 130,000 clones, with roughly three fifths observed a single time. Sequenced sample: PBMCs. The receptors come from a woman in her thirties or forties in good health and CMV-seropositive.

The chain couples TRBV27 to TRBJ2-7; 9 bases align to TRBD2. The germline CDR1 and CDR2 sequences are MNHEY and SMNVEV (reference sequence). CDR3 length: 15 amino acids. The V segment lost 3 bases and the J segment 1 base; nucleotides outside the gene matches: 4. For the CDR3, the DNA is TGTGCCAGCAGTTTCGGGGCGGGAGGGTCCTACGAGCAGTACTTC. Amino acid sequence: CASSFGAGGSYEQYF.

This clone has a handful of counts. The chain joins TRBV2 to TRBJ1-4, with a tentative D call TRBD1 (5 bases). The V and J ends lost 8 bases and 5 bases respectively, with 9 bases between them. This CDR3 contains 12 residues. The germline V gene has CDR1 SNHLY and CDR2 FYNNEI. The CDR3 DNA reads TGTGCCAGCGGGACTGAAAATGAAAAACTGTTTTTT. Its protein product is CASGTENEKLFF.

This chain links TRBV19 with TRBJ1-4; TRBD1 aligns across 7 bases. The germline V gene has CDR1 LNHDA and CDR2 SQIVND (reference sequence). The CDR3 extends over 14 amino acids. J lost 3 bases, V lost 8 bases, and 6 bases had no gene match. The CDR3 DNA reads TGTGCCAGTTGGGGGGACAGCCCTAATGAAAAACTGTTTTTT. Translating gives CASWGDSPNEKLFF. Variable domain in full (rest from reference TRBV19 and TRBJ1-4): DGGITQSPKYLFRKEGQNVTLSCEQNLNHDAMYWYRQDPGQGLRLIYYSQIVNDFQKGDIAEGYSVSREKKESFPLTVTSAQKNPTAFYLCASWGDSPNEKLFFGSGTQLSVL.

On this clone: A read error may account for a junction end that differs from germline. The same CDR3 can be traced to other DNA sequences in this sample. CDR3 bases: TGTGCCAGCAGTGTAGGACAGGGTAGCACCGGGGAGCTGTTTTTT. Translated: CASSVGQGSTGELFF. The chain carries TRBV9 and TRBJ2-2, with 8 nucleotides matching TRBD1. This CDR3 spans 15 amino acids. In germline, CDR1 is SGDLS, CDR2 YYNGEE.

This chain uses TRBV18 with TRBJ1-2; 8 bases line up with TRBD1. J lost 1 base, V lost 2 bases, and 3 bases had no gene match. Germline-derived CDR1 and CDR2 are KGHSH and LQKENI. CDR3 size: 15 residues. CDR3 region: CASSPGTGDNYGYTF. CDR3 sequence (DNA): TGTGCCAGCTCACCAGGGACAGGCGATAACTATGGCTACACCTTC.

The chain links TRBV7-8 to TRBJ2-7, with D perhaps matching TRBD2 (6 bases). This CDR3 has 14 residues. Germline V gives CDR1 SGHVS, CDR2 FQNEAQ. Trimming took off 3 bases at V and 2 bases at J, with 11 bases between the two ends. The CDR3 DNA sequence: TGTGCCAGCAGCTTGGGACTTATAACCTACGAGCAGTACTTC. Amino acid sequence: CASSLGLITYEQYF. The full variable domain, in which reference TRBV7-8 and TRBJ2-7 provide the parts outside the CDR3, is GAGVSQSPRYKVAKRGQDVALRCDPISGHVSLFWYQQALGQGPEFLTYFQNEAQLDKSGLPSDRFFAERPEGSVSTLKIQRTQQEDSAVYLCASSLGLITYEQYFGPGTRLTVT.

The V call is TRBV18, the J call TRBJ2-1, with 7 positions matching TRBD2. Germline CDR1 and CDR2: KGHSH and LQKENI. With V trimmed by 1 base and J by 6 bases, 9 bases remained unmatched. The CDR3 runs 16 residues. The CDR3 DNA is TGTGCCAGCTCACCACTAGGCGGGAGCATGGGCAATGAGCAGTTCTTC. It is translated as CASSPLGGSMGNEQFF.

The V and J genes are TRBV19 and TRBJ2-1; tentatively, D is TRBD1 (6 bases). CDR1 is LNHDA and CDR2 is SQIVND in the germline V gene (reference sequence). There are 15 residues in the CDR3. The V gene lost 1 base and the J gene lost 0 bases, with 7 bases spanning the gap. CDR3 nucleotides: TGTGCCAGTAGTATAGTGGACAGCTCCTACAATGAGCAGTTCTTC. Translating it yields CASSIVDSSYNEQFF.

This clone was seen only a few times. V gene TRBV4-3 combines with J gene TRBJ2-7; 7 bases line up with TRBD2. The length of the CDR3 is 16 residues. With 0 bases clipped from V and 0 bases from J, the junction kept 5 bases outside the gene matches. Germline CDR1 LGHNA, CDR2 YSLEER. In nucleotides, the CDR3 is TGCGCCAGCAGCCAAGATCGGGGAGGGCCCTCCTACGAGCAGTACTTC. Translated: CASSQDRGGPSYEQYF.

The CDR3 DNA is TGTGCCAGCAGCTTAGGACTAGCGGGAGGGCCCTACGAGCAGTACTTC. The encoded protein is CASSLGLAGGPYEQYF. The rearrangement joins TRBV5-4 to TRBJ2-7; 15 bases agree with TRBD2. With 2 bases clipped from V and 2 bases from J, the junction kept 2 bases outside the gene matches. CDR1 and CDR2 from the germline V gene are SGHNT and YYREEE (reference sequence). The CDR3 runs 16 residues.

The chain recombines TRBV9 with TRBJ1-5; D unclear. Per germline, CDR1 SGDLS and CDR2 YYNGEE. The V and J ends lost 0 bases and 0 bases respectively, with 7 bases between them. There are 15 residues in the CDR3. The CDR3 protein is CASSVAGNSNQPQHF. The CDR3 DNA follows: TGTGCCAGCAGCGTAGCCGGTAATAGCAATCAGCCCCAGCATTTT.

This clone occurred a few times. This chain joins TRBV9 and TRBJ2-7, with 8 bases matching TRBD1. This CDR3 has 16 residues. Germline V CDR1 and CDR2: SGDLS, YYNGEE. With V trimmed by 0 bases and J by 2 bases, 7 bases remained unmatched. CDR3 in amino acids: CASSVAGQASTYEQYF. The CDR3 DNA follows: TGTGCCAGCAGCGTAGCGGGACAGGCGAGCACCTACGAGCAGTACTTC.

V is TRBV2 and J is TRBJ1-1; unclear D gene. Trimming cost V 6 bases and J 6 bases, with 8 bases left between them. The germline V gene encodes CDR1 SNHLY and CDR2 FYNNEI. This CDR3 spans 11 amino acids. CDR3 residues: CASRTSPEAFF. The CDR3 DNA reads TGTGCCAGCAGGACATCCCCTGAAGCTTTCTTT.

This clone showed up just once. The V gene is TRBV6-5, the J gene TRBJ1-1, with TRBD1 matching 7 bases. Unmatched junction bases numbered 6, after V lost 4 bases and J lost 1 base. Germline CDR1 reads MNHEY; CDR2 reads SVGAGI. The CDR3 is 15 amino acids. CDR3 residues: CASSFSTGRNTEAFF. The CDR3 DNA reads TGTGCCAGCAGTTTCTCGACAGGGAGGAACACTGAAGCTTTCTTT.

The V and J genes are TRBV18 and TRBJ1-1; tentatively, D is TRBD1 (6 bases). Trimming shortened V by 5 bases and J by 11 bases, and 18 bases separated the two germline ends. Germline assignment: CDR1 KGHSH and CDR2 LQKENI. This CDR3 has 13 residues. The CDR3 loop reads CASSSTTDRRAFF. The CDR3 DNA is TGTGCCAGCTCATCCACAACAGACAGGCGGGCTTTCTTT.

The CDR3, as DNA: TGTGCCAGCGGGGGGGTTTTAAGGTTGCGTGGCGAGCAGTACTTC. It encodes CASGGVLRLRGEQYF. The chain carries TRBV2 and TRBJ2-7; 7 nucleotides match TRBD2. V lost 8 bases, J lost 6 bases, and 16 bases stayed unmatched. The CDR3 is made up of 15 amino acids. Germline CDR1 reads SNHLY; CDR2 reads FYNNEI.

V is TRBV11-1 and J is TRBJ1-1; 8 bases align to TRBD1. CDR3 length equals 15 residues. Germline CDR1 SGHAT, CDR2 FQDESV (reference sequence). V lost 5 bases, J lost 6 bases, and 11 bases stayed unmatched. CDR3 in DNA: TGTGCCAGCAGCCCTGGACAGGGACGGTACTCTGAAGCTTTCTTT. Its protein product is CASSPGQGRYSEAFF.

The V gene is TRBV5-1, the J gene TRBJ2-1; TRBD1 is a possible D gene (5 bases). V was clipped by 2 bases and J by 1 base, with 10 bases between them. The CDR3 runs 15 residues. Germline assignment: CDR1 SGHRS and CDR2 YFSETQ. The CDR3 protein is CASSLFGQSYNEQFF. DNA for the CDR3: TGCGCCAGCAGCTTATTTGGACAATCCTACAATGAGCAGTTCTTC.

This clone was found once. The CDR3 loop reads CASSLQGFNSPLHF. CDR3 sequence (DNA): TGTGCCAGCAGTTTGCAGGGATTCAATTCACCCCTCCACTTT. The V and J genes are TRBV27 and TRBJ1-6, with D perhaps TRBD1 (5 bases). The ends were cut back, 3 bases at V and 7 bases at J, with 10 bases in the middle. CDR3 length: 14 residues. CDR1 and CDR2 (germline): MNHEY, SMNVEV (reference sequence).

The V gene is TRBV7-2, the J gene TRBJ1-5, with TRBD1 identical over 9 bases. Looked up from germline, CDR1 is SGHTA and CDR2 is FQGNSA. The CDR3 is made up of 15 amino acids. The V and J ends lost 2 bases and 6 bases, in that order; junction bases with no gene match: 5. This CDR3 is CASSLTTGGGQPQHF. Here the CDR3 DNA reads TGTGCCAGCAGCTTAACAACAGGGGGCGGTCAGCCCCAGCATTTT.

V gene TRBV27 combines with J gene TRBJ2-7, with a tentative D call TRBD1 (5 bases). V gave up 4 bases and J gave up 3 bases, with 16 bases separating them. The CDR3 totals 15 residues. In germline, CDR1 is MNHEY, CDR2 SMNVEV (reference sequence). CDR3 nucleotides: TGTGCCAGCAGTTCCCTCACAGGAGTGGGCTACGAGCAGTACTTC. Translated: CASSSLTGVGYEQYF.